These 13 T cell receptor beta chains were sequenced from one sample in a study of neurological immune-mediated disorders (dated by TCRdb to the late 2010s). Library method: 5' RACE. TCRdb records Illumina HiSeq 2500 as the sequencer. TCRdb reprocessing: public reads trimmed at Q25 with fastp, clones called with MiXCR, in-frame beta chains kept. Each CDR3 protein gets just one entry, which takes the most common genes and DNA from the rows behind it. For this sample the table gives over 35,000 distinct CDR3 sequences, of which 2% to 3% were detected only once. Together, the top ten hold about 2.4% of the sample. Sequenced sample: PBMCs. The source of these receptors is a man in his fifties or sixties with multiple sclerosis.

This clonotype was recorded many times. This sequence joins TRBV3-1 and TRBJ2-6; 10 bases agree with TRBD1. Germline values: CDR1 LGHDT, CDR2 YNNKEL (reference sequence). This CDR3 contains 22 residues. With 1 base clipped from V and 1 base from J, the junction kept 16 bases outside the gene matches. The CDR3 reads CASSQGPGSAGQGVSGANVLTF. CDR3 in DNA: TGTGCCAGCAGCCAAGGACCAGGGTCGGCCGGACAGGGGGTTTCTGGGGCCAACGTCCTGACTTTC.

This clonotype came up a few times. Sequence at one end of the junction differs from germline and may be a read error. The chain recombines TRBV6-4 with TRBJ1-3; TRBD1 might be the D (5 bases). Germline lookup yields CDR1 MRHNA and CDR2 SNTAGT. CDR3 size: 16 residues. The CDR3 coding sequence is TGTGCCAGCACTGACGACCAGGGCTTCTCTGGAAACACCATATATTTT. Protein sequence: CASTDDQGFSGNTIYF.

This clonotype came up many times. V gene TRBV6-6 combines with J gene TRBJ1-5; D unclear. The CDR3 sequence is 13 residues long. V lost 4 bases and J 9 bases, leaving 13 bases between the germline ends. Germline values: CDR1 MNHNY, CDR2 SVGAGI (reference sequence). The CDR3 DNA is TGTGCCAGCAGTTCGGGTCTAATGGGGCCCCAGCATTTT. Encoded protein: CASSSGLMGPQHF.

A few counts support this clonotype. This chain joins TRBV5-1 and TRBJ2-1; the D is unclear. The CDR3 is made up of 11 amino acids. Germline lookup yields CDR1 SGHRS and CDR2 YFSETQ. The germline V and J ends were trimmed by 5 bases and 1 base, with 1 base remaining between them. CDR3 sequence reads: CASRSYNEQFF. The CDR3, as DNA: TGCGCCAGCAGATCCTACAATGAGCAGTTCTTC.

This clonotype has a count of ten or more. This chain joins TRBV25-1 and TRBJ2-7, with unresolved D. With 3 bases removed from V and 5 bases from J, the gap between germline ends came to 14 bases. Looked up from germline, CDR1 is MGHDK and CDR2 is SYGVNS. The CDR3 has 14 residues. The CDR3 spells CASSDAGWAHEQYF. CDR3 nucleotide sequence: TGTGCCAGCAGTGATGCCGGGTGGGCTCACGAGCAGTACTTC.

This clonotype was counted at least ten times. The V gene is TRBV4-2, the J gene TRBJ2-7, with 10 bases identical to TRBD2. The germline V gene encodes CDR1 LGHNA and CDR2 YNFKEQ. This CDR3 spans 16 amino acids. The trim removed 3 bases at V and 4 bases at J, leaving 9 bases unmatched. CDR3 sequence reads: CASSQLLSGGGYEQYF. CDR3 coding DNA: TGTGCCAGCAGCCAGTTGCTAAGCGGGGGGGGGTACGAGCAGTACTTC.

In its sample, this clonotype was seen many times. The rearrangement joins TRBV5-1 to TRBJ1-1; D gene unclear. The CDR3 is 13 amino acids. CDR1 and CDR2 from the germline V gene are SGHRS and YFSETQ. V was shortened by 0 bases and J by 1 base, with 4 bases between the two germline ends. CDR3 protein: CASSLGENTEAFF. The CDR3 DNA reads TGCGCCAGCAGCTTGGGCGAGAACACTGAAGCTTTCTTT.

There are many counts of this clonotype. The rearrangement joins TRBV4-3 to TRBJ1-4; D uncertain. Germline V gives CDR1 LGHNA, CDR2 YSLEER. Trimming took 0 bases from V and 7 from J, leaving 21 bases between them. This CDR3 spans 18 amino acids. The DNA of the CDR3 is TGCGCCAGCAGCCAAGACGAGATCCGAGGGCGAGTGGGTGAAAAACTGTTTTTT. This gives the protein CASSQDEIRGRVGEKLFF.

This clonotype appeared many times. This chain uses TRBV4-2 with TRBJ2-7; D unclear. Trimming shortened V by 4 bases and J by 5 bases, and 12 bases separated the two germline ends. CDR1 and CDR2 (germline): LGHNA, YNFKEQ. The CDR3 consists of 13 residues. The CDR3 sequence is CASSPGSNHEQYF. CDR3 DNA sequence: TGTGCCAGCAGCCCCGGATCAAACCACGAGCAGTACTTC.

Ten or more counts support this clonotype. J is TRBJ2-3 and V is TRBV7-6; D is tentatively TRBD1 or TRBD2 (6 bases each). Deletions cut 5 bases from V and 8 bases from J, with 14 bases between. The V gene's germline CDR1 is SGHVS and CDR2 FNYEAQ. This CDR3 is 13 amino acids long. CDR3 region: CASSPRQEGTQYF. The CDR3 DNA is TGTGCCAGCAGCCCCCGACAGGAGGGTACGCAGTATTTT. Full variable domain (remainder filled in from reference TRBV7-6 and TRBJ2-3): GAGVSQSPRYKVTKRGQDVALRCDPISGHVSLYWYRQALGQGPEFLTYFNYEAQQDKSGLPNDRFSAERPEGSISTLTIQRTEQRDSAMYRCASSPRQEGTQYFGPGTRLTVL.

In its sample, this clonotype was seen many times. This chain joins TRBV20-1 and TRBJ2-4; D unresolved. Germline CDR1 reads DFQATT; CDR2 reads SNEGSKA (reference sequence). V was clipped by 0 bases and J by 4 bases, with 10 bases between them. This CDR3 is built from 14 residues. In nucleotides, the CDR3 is TGCAGTGCTAGAGAGTGGGAAACGAAAAACATTCAGTACTTC. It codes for CSAREWETKNIQYF.

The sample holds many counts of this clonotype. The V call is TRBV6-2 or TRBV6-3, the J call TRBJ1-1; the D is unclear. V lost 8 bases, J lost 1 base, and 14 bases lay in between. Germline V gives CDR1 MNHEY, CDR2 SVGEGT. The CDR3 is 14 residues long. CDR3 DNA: TGTGCCAGCGGACCTAACATTGGGAACACTGAAGCTTTCTTT. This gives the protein CASGPNIGNTEAFF.

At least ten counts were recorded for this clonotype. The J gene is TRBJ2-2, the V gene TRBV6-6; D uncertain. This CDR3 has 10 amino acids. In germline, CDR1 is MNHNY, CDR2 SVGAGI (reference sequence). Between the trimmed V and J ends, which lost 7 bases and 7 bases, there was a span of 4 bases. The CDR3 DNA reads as TGTGCCAGCAAGGGCGGGGAGCTGTTTTTT. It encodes CASKGGELFF.